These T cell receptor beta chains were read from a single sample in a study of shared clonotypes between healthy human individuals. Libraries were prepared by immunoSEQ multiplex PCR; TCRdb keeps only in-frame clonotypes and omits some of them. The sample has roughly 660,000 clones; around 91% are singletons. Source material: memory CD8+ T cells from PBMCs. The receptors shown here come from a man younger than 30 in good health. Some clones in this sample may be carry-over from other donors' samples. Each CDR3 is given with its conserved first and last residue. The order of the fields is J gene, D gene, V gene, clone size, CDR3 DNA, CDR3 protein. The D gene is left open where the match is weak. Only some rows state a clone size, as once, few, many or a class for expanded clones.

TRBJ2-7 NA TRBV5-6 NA TGTGCCAGCAGCTCCGGGGCTTTCTACGAGCAGTACTTC CASSSGAFYEQYF
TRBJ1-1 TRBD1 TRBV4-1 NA TGCGCCAGCAGCCAAGAACAGGGGGGGAACACTGAAGCTTTCTTT CASSQEQGGNTEAFF
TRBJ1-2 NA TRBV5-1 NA TGCGCCAGCAGCGGAAAACAGGGCCCCTATGGCTACACCTTC CASSGKQGPYGYTF
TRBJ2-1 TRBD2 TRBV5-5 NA TGTGCCAGCAGCGTCAGCGGGACGAACTACAATGAGCAGTTCTTC CASSVSGTNYNEQFF
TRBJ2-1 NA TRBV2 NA TGTGCCAGCAGGGCGTCGGTCTCCTACAATGAGCAGTTCTTC CASRASVSYNEQFF
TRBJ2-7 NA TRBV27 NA TGTGCCAGCAGTTTGACAGCTACCTACGAGCAGTACTTC CASSLTATYEQYF
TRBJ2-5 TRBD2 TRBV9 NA TGTGCCAGCAGCGTAGCGTCAATCGGGGGGGAGACCCAGTACTTC CASSVASIGGETQYF
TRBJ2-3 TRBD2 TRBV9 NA TGTGCCAGCAGCGTTACGGGACTAGTGGGAACAGATACGCAGTATTTT CASSVTGLVGTDTQYF
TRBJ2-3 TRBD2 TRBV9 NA TGTGCCAGCAGCGTAGTCATAGCGGGAGTCGAGGATACGCAGTATTTT CASSVVIAGVEDTQYF
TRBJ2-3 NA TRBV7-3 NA TGTGCCAGCAGCGCAAGGGAGAGTGGAGGGGATACGCAGTATTTT CASSARESGGDTQYF
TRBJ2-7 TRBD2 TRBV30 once TGTGCCTGGAGTGTACGGGGGGGTAGGTACGAGCAGTACTTC CAWSVRGGRYEQYF
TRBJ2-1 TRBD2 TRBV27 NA TGTGCCAGCAGCCTCTTGGGACTAGCCGCCTACAATGAGCAGTTCTTC CASSLLGLAAYNEQFF
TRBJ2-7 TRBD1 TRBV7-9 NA TGTGCCAGCAGCTCCACAGACAGGGACTACGAGCAGTACTTC CASSSTDRDYEQYF
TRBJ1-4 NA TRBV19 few TGTGCCAGTAGCCCTCGTGCGGCTAATGAAAAACTGTTTTTT CASSPRAANEKLFF
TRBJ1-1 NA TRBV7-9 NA TGTGCCAGCAGCTCCGGGACTTTTGGGAACACTGAAGCTTTCTTT CASSSGTFGNTEAFF
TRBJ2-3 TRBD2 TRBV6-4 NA TGTGCCAGCAGTGACACTACCGGACTAGCGGGATCCACAGATACGCAGTATTTT CASSDTTGLAGSTDTQYF
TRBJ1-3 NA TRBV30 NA TGTGCCTGGAGTTGGAGAATACTCTCTGGAAACACCATATATTTT CAWSWRILSGNTIYF
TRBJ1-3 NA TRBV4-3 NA TGCGCCAGCAGCCAAGATCTTTTGGGAAACACCATATATTTT CASSQDLLGNTIYF
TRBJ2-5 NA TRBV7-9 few TGTGCCAGCAGCTGGACCTTACGAGAGACCCAGTACTTC CASSWTLRETQYF
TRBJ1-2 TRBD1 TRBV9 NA TGTGCCAGCAGCCCAAGAGGCACAACACAGGGGGACTATGGCTACACCTTC CASSPRGTTQGDYGYTF
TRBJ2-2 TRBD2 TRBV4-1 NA TGCGCCAGCAGCCACGTCTTACGGGAGGGCCTCGGGAGCGGGGAGCTGTTTTTT CASSHVLREGLGSGELFF
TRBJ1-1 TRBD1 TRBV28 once TGTGCCAGCACCTCCCGAGTGGGGACAGGGGCGTGGGCTGAAGCTTTCTTT CASTSRVGTGAWAEAFF